Presented here are 26 T cell receptor beta chains from one specimen sequenced in a study of OX40 agonist ivuxolimab in advanced cancers. Libraries were made using the immunoSEQ multiplex PCR assay. In its TCRdb copy, this immuneACCESS table keeps in-frame sequences only and misses some clones. Where compared with another copy, unresolved V genes explain less than half of these, and the others have no known cause. This sample has 65,000 to 80,000 clones in its table, and around 86% of those were observed once. 0.8% to 1% of the sample is in the top ten clones. Source: CD4+ or CD8+ T cells sorted from blood, taken in a trial of the OX40 agonist ivuxolimab. The receptors were gathered from an adult with an advanced solid tumor such as melanoma, head and neck, liver or kidney cancer.

The chain has TRBV4-2 and TRBJ1-6, with TRBD1 as a possible D gene (6 bases). V was clipped by 0 bases and J by 6 bases, with 12 bases between them. CDR3 length: 16 amino acids. Germline CDR1 is LGHNA and CDR2 is YNFKEQ. CDR3: CASSQDRRGGNSPLHF. CDR3 sequence (DNA): TGTGCCAGCAGCCAAGATCGAAGGGGGGGTAATTCACCCCTCCACTTT.

This chain joins TRBV28 and TRBJ2-1, with TRBD1 matching over 8 bases. In germline, CDR1 is MDHEN, CDR2 SYDVKM. The CDR3 is 16 amino acids. V shed 6 bases and J 5 bases; nucleotides not matched to a gene: 12. The CDR3 coding sequence is TGTGCCAGCAGCAGGGTCAGCCAGGGGGCCAACAATGAGCAGTTCTTC. This encodes CASSRVSQGANNEQFF.

V usage is TRBV12-5 and J usage is TRBJ2-2, with D hard to call. V was trimmed by 4 bases and J by 7 bases, leaving 4 bases between them. Per germline, CDR1 LGHNT and CDR2 FRNRAP. The CDR3 runs 11 residues. CDR3 loop: CASGSIGELFF. CDR3 sequence (DNA): TGTGCTAGTGGTTCCATCGGGGAGCTGTTTTTT. Filled out from reference TRBV12-5 and TRBJ2-2, the complete variable domain reads DARVTQTPRHKVTEMGQEVTMRCQPILGHNTVFWYRQTMMQGLELLAYFRNRAPLDDSGMPKDRFSAEMPDATLATLKIQPSEPRDSAVYFCASGSIGELFFGEGSRLTVL.

The chain uses TRBV27 and TRBJ2-5; 12 positions match TRBD2. Germline V gene data show CDR1 as MNHEY and CDR2 as SMNVEV (reference sequence). Germline trimming cut 6 bases from V and 4 bases from J; bases unmatched to any gene: 0. The CDR3 length is 13 residues. DNA of the CDR3: TGTGCCAGCAGACTAGCGGGAGGAGAGACCCAGTACTTC. It translates to CASRLAGGETQYF.

The chain recombines TRBV7-9 with TRBJ2-7; 14 bases are a match to TRBD2. The CDR3 is 16 residues long. CDR1 is SEHNR and CDR2 is FQNEAQ in the germline V gene (reference sequence). Losses at the gene ends were 6 bases for V and 5 bases for J; bases not matched to a gene: 9. CDR3 loop: CASRAGLAGEADEQYF. The CDR3, as DNA: TGTGCCAGCAGAGCGGGACTAGCGGGAGAGGCCGACGAGCAGTACTTC.

This chain uses TRBV11-2 with TRBJ2-3, with D possibly being TRBD2 (6 bases). CDR3 size: 15 residues. Germline-derived CDR1 and CDR2 are SGHAT and FQNNGV. V was clipped by 3 bases and J by 2 bases, with 12 bases between them. The CDR3 is CASSFQLALTDTQYF. The CDR3 nucleotides are TGTGCCAGCAGCTTCCAACTAGCTCTCACAGATACGCAGTATTTT.

The rearrangement uses TRBV4-3 and TRBJ2-7; unclear D gene. Germline V gene lookup returns CDR1 LGHNA and CDR2 YSLEER. This CDR3 region has 15 residues. Trimming cost V 0 bases and J 0 bases, with 9 bases left between them. The CDR3 sequence is CASSQETGSSYEQYF. The CDR3 DNA reads as TGCGCCAGCAGCCAAGAGACGGGCAGCTCCTACGAGCAGTACTTC.

The V gene is TRBV2, the J gene TRBJ2-5, with a weak D call TRBD2 (6 bases). V shed 5 bases and J shed 2 bases, with 12 bases lying between them. The CDR3 runs 14 residues. The germline V gene has CDR1 SNHLY and CDR2 FYNNEI. The CDR3 protein is CASSIGGIQETQYF. The CDR3 DNA follows: TGTGCCAGCAGTATCGGGGGAATACAAGAGACCCAGTACTTC.

This sequence joins TRBV11-2 and TRBJ1-1; D is unclear. Per germline, CDR1 SGHAT and CDR2 FQNNGV. The CDR3 sequence is 15 residues long. The germline V and J ends were trimmed by 0 bases and 5 bases, with 13 bases remaining between them. CDR3 loop: CASSLDRRGRTEAFF. The DNA of the CDR3 is TGTGCCAGCAGCTTAGATCGGAGAGGGAGGACTGAAGCTTTCTTT.

The chain recombines TRBV7-3 with TRBJ1-4; a weak D match, TRBD1 (5 bases). CDR3 length: 15 residues. Germline CDR1 SGHTA, CDR2 FQGTGA. The V gene lost 5 bases and the J gene lost 9 bases, with 19 bases spanning the gap. The CDR3 DNA reads TGTGCCAGCAGCCCAACGACGGGGGATCTGAAAAAACTGTTTTTT. Its protein product is CASSPTTGDLKKLFF.

The rearrangement uses TRBV30 and TRBJ1-3; possible D gene TRBD1, 5 bases. V was trimmed by 5 bases and J by 1 base, leaving 12 bases between them. The CDR3 sequence is 14 residues long. Germline CDR1 GTSNPN, CDR2 SVGIG (reference sequence). The CDR3 loop reads CAWGTGNSGNTIYF. CDR3 in DNA: TGTGCCTGGGGGACCGGGAATTCTGGAAACACCATATATTTT.

This sequence joins TRBV25-1 and TRBJ2-7; 7 bases match TRBD2. Germline V lookup: CDR1 MGHDK, CDR2 SYGVNS. This CDR3 is built from 15 residues. Trimming removed 3 bases from V and 2 bases from J; junction bases left unmatched: 7. The CDR3 reads CASSDSRDYPYEQYF. CDR3 sequence (DNA): TGTGCCAGCAGTGACTCCCGGGACTACCCCTACGAGCAGTACTTC.

The V and J genes are TRBV5-3 and TRBJ1-3, with D maybe TRBD1 (6 bases). TRBV5-3 has ORF status, its function being uncertain. The CDR3 is made up of 14 amino acids. V lost 7 bases and J 0 bases, leaving 11 bases between the germline ends. CDR3 nucleotides: TGTGCCAGATGGGGGGCGGACTCTGGAAACACCATATATTTT. Residues: CARWGADSGNTIYF.

This rearrangement joins TRBV2 to TRBJ2-7; a possible D gene is TRBD2 (5 bases). The CDR3 spans 13 residues. V lost 6 bases, J lost 3 bases, and 12 bases lay in between. CDR1 and CDR2 from the germline V gene are SNHLY and FYNNEI. CDR3: CASRTFGNYEQYF. In DNA form, the CDR3 reads TGTGCCAGCAGGACTTTCGGGAACTACGAGCAGTACTTC.

The V and J genes are TRBV5-7 and TRBJ2-7; the D gene is possibly TRBD2 (7 bases). TRBV5-7 falls under the ORF class, with uncertain function. The V gene lost 4 bases and the J gene lost 2 bases, with 13 bases spanning the gap. There are 14 residues in the CDR3. The CDR3 protein is CASSQMGGPYEQYF. In DNA, the CDR3 is TGTGCCAGCAGCCAGATGGGGGGGCCCTACGAGCAGTACTTC.

This chain links TRBV19 with TRBJ2-7; 7 bases agree with TRBD2. Germline V gives CDR1 LNHDA, CDR2 SQIVND (reference sequence). Unmatched junction bases numbered 1, after V lost 2 bases and J lost 0 bases. CDR3 length: 14 residues. CDR3 in DNA: TGTGCCAGTAGTATAACTAGCGACTCCTACGAGCAGTACTTC. Translating it yields CASSITSDSYEQYF.

The chain is built from TRBV6-1 and TRBJ2-7; D call uncertain. The germline V and J ends were trimmed by 4 bases and 3 bases, with 4 bases remaining between them. The germline CDR1 and CDR2 sequences are MNHNS and SASEGT. This CDR3 comprises 11 residues. CDR3 in amino acids: CASSGNYEQYF. The CDR3 DNA reads as TGTGCCAGCAGTGGTAACTACGAGCAGTACTTC.

The chain is built from TRBV5-4 and TRBJ2-1; tentative D call: TRBD1 (6 bases). The V end lost 1 base, the J end lost 6 bases, and 8 bases lay between the germline ends. Germline assignment: CDR1 SGHNT and CDR2 YYREEE (reference sequence). CDR3 length: 13 residues. The CDR3 loop is CASSLTGSNEQFF. CDR3 DNA sequence: TGTGCCAGCAGCTTGACAGGGTCCAATGAGCAGTTCTTC.

This clone showed up just a few times. The chain employs TRBV4-2 and TRBJ1-2; D may be TRBD1 (5 bases). Deletions cut 0 bases from V and 3 bases from J, with 14 bases between. The CDR3 runs to 16 residues. Germline V gene sequence: CDR1 LGHNA, CDR2 YNFKEQ. CDR3 DNA sequence: TGTGCCAGCAGCCAAGATTTGCGGCAGGGAGACTATGGCTACACCTTC. Protein product: CASSQDLRQGDYGYTF.

The J gene is TRBJ2-2, the V gene TRBV5-4, with 8 bases lining up with TRBD2. The CDR3 consists of 13 residues. Germline V CDR1 and CDR2: SGHNT, YYREEE (reference sequence). V shed 9 bases and J 6 bases; nucleotides not matched to a gene: 7. The DNA for the CDR3 is TGTGCCATCCTTAGCGGGGTTGCCGGGGAGCTGTTTTTT. Residues: CAILSGVAGELFF.

V usage is TRBV9 and J usage is TRBJ2-5, with TRBD2 identical over 9 bases. The CDR3 is 14 residues long. Germline assignment: CDR1 SGDLS and CDR2 YYNGEE. The trim removed 0 bases at V and 5 bases at J, leaving 2 bases unmatched. CDR3 sequence (DNA): TGTGCCAGCAGCGTAGGGACTAGCGTCGAGACCCAGTACTTC. This encodes CASSVGTSVETQYF.

The rearrangement links TRBV19 to TRBJ1-5; 7 bases match TRBD1. After removal of 4 bases from V and 7 bases from J, the junction contained 10 bases not matched to a gene. This CDR3 has 15 residues. Looked up from germline, CDR1 is LNHDA and CDR2 is SQIVND (reference sequence). CDR3 DNA sequence: TGTGCCAGTAGTACCGGACAGGTCAGGGCACAGCCCCAGCATTTT. It is translated as CASSTGQVRAQPQHF.

V gene TRBV7-9 combines with J gene TRBJ2-5; D is unresolved. CDR1 is SEHNR, CDR2 FQNEAQ, per germline (reference sequence). Trimming took off 1 base at V and 2 bases at J, with 8 bases between the two ends. This CDR3 spans 14 amino acids. This CDR3 is CASSLGRGQETQYF. CDR3 in DNA: TGTGCCAGCAGCTTAGGACGTGGACAAGAGACCCAGTACTTC.

The gene calls are TRBV10-3 and TRBJ1-4, with D perhaps TRBD1 (5 bases). Germline V gives CDR1 ENHRY, CDR2 SYGVKD. V lost 11 bases and J 8 bases, leaving 15 bases between the germline ends. The CDR3 consists of 12 residues. The CDR3 here is CAAGETGEKLFF. In DNA form, the CDR3 reads TGTGCCGCGGGGGAGACCGGGGAAAAACTGTTTTTT.

The chain combines TRBV4-1 with TRBJ2-2, with D possibly TRBD1 on 6 matching bases. The CDR3 spans 15 residues. Germline CDR1 reads MGHRA; CDR2 reads YSYEKL. V lost 2 bases to trimming and J lost 0 bases, with 7 bases between them. The CDR3 loop is CASSQRTANTGELFF. DNA of the CDR3: TGCGCCAGCAGCCAACGGACAGCGAACACCGGGGAGCTGTTTTTT.

In this sample, this clone turned up once. The genes are TRBV6-5 and TRBJ1-4, with a weak D call TRBD1 (6 bases). V shed 8 bases and J shed 8 bases, with 15 bases lying between them. The germline V gene has CDR1 MNHEY and CDR2 SVGAGI. The CDR3 contains 13 residues. DNA for the CDR3: TGTGCCAGCTCCAAGGGGGGTCCCGAAAAACTGTTTTTT. This encodes CASSKGGPEKLFF.